This passage covers 25 T cell receptor beta chains from one sample sequenced in a study of cytomegalovirus exposure and HLA in healthy donors. Profiling relied on immunoSEQ multiplex PCR, and the TCRdb table lists in-frame clones only, not all of them. Here the sample spans tens of thousands of clones, more than 90% being singletons. Sequencing was done on a sample of PBMCs. These receptors all come from a man aged 18 to 29 in good health and CMV-seronegative.

The V gene is TRBV18, the J gene TRBJ1-1; no firm D call. Germline V lookup: CDR1 KGHSH, CDR2 LQKENI. CDR3 size: 13 residues. V lost 6 bases, J lost 3 bases, and 11 bases lay in between. The CDR3 nucleotides are TGTGCCAGCTCGAGTCAGGTAGACACTGAAGCTTTCTTT. This gives the protein CASSSQVDTEAFF.

This clone showed up just a few times. The chain is built from TRBV5-4 and TRBJ2-7; D gene ambiguous. CDR1 and CDR2 from the germline V gene are SGHNT and YYREEE (reference sequence). This CDR3 is 11 amino acids long. Trimming took off 4 bases at V and 6 bases at J, with 8 bases between the two ends. The CDR3 nucleotides are TGTGCCAGCAGCCTCAACTCCGAGCAGTACTTC. It yields the protein CASSLNSEQYF.

The chain combines TRBV18 with TRBJ2-1; 10 bases fit TRBD2. The CDR3 loop spans 17 amino acids. Per germline, CDR1 KGHSH and CDR2 LQKENI. V shed 3 bases, J shed 2 bases, and the junction held 7 bases outside the gene matches. CDR3 DNA sequence: TGTGCCAGCTCACCTCAAGTAGCGGGAGGACCCTACAATGAGCAGTTCTTC. This sequence encodes CASSPQVAGGPYNEQFF.

This clone appeared once. The V and J genes are TRBV15 and TRBJ2-1, with a tentative D call TRBD2 (5 bases). The V gene lost 0 bases and the J gene lost 0 bases, with 9 bases spanning the gap. CDR1 and CDR2 (germline): LNHNV, YYDKDF (reference sequence). This CDR3 spans 16 amino acids. CDR3 in DNA: TGTGCCACCAGCAGAGAGGACTTTGGCTCCTACAATGAGCAGTTCTTC. Encoded protein: CATSREDFGSYNEQFF.

This chain joins TRBV6-6 and TRBJ2-1, with D perhaps TRBD2 (6 bases). The ends were cut back, 0 bases at V and 0 bases at J, with 9 bases in the middle. The CDR3 contains 16 residues. Germline loops: CDR1 MNHNY, CDR2 SVGAGI (reference sequence). The CDR3 sequence: CASSYSTRTSYNEQFF. The CDR3 nucleotides are TGTGCCAGCAGTTACTCGACTAGAACCTCCTACAATGAGCAGTTCTTC.

This clone was seen just once. The chain is built from TRBV27 and TRBJ2-3; no clear D. Per germline, CDR1 MNHEY and CDR2 SMNVEV (reference sequence). Trimming removed 6 bases from V and 0 bases from J, with 16 bases in between. This CDR3 has 16 residues. CDR3 coding DNA: TGTGCCAGCAGAGTCGAGCATTCACTTAGCACAGATACGCAGTATTTT. Encoded protein: CASRVEHSLSTDTQYF.

The chain carries TRBV7-2 and TRBJ2-7; maybe TRBD2 (7 bases). CDR3 length: 17 amino acids. Germline lookup yields CDR1 SGHTA and CDR2 FQGNSA. Trimming stripped 5 bases from V and 0 bases from J, with 20 bases between. The CDR3 here is CASSLPRGRGDSYEQYF. CDR3 sequence (DNA): TGTGCCAGCAGCCTTCCTAGGGGGAGGGGGGACTCCTACGAGCAGTACTTC.

The chain carries TRBV12-5 and TRBJ2-7, with 7 bases aligning to TRBD1. The CDR3 length is 13 residues. J gave up 6 bases and V 7 bases, and 9 bases lay outside the gene matches. CDR1 LGHNT and CDR2 FRNRAP come from the germline V gene. The CDR3 region has the DNA TGTGCTAGTGCCGACAGGGAGAGTGGCGAGCAGTACTTC. Residues: CASADRESGEQYF. The entire variable domain, with the rest obtained from reference TRBV12-5 and TRBJ2-7, is as follows: DARVTQTPRHKVTEMGQEVTMRCQPILGHNTVFWYRQTMMQGLELLAYFRNRAPLDDSGMPKDRFSAEMPDATLATLKIQPSEPRDSAVYFCASADRESGEQYFGPGTRLTVT.

The V and J genes are TRBV5-1 and TRBJ1-2; a weak D match, TRBD1 (5 bases). V lost 2 bases, J lost 0 bases, and 8 bases lay in between. Per germline, CDR1 SGHRS and CDR2 YFSETQ. This CDR3 is 14 amino acids long. Here the CDR3 reads CASSFDSANYGYTF. The DNA for the CDR3 is TGCGCCAGCAGCTTTGACAGCGCTAACTATGGCTACACCTTC.

This rearrangement joins TRBV20-1 to TRBJ2-3; weak D call: TRBD2 (5 bases). Germline assignment: CDR1 DFQATT and CDR2 SNEGSKA (reference sequence). Deletions cut 4 bases from V and 6 bases from J, with 8 bases between. The CDR3 is made up of 11 amino acids. The CDR3 spells CSAKLVDTQYF. In DNA form, the CDR3 reads TGCAGTGCTAAACTAGTGGATACGCAGTATTTT.

J is TRBJ2-3 and V is TRBV2; TRBD2 aligns across 12 bases. The V segment lost 8 bases and the J segment 0 bases; nucleotides outside the gene matches: 3. Germline assignment: CDR1 SNHLY and CDR2 FYNNEI. The CDR3 is made up of 15 amino acids. The CDR3 nucleotides read TGTGCCAGCCCCGGGACTAGCGGGAGCACAGATACGCAGTATTTT. Its protein is CASPGTSGSTDTQYF.

The V gene is TRBV9, the J gene TRBJ1-2; D may be TRBD1 (5 bases). CDR3 length equals 13 residues. The V gene's germline CDR1 is SGDLS and CDR2 YYNGEE. Deletions cut 4 bases from V and 5 bases from J, with 12 bases between. CDR3 coding DNA: TGTGCCAGCAGCCCAAGCGGGGGGTATGGCTACACCTTC. Translation gives CASSPSGGYGYTF.

The genes are TRBV7-6 and TRBJ2-5; TRBD2 aligns across 7 bases. The CDR3 consists of 14 residues. V lost 3 bases and J lost 4; bases outside the gene matches: 5. Germline V gene lookup returns CDR1 SGHVS and CDR2 FNYEAQ. DNA of the CDR3: TGTGCCAGCAGCTTCGCCGGCGGGAGAGAGACCCAGTACTTC. Encoded protein: CASSFAGGRETQYF.

The chain links TRBV19 to TRBJ2-4; 7 bases match TRBD2. The V segment lost 8 bases and the J segment 0 bases; nucleotides outside the gene matches: 7. The germline CDR1 and CDR2 sequences are LNHDA and SQIVND (reference sequence). The CDR3 has 15 amino acids. DNA of the CDR3: TGTGCCAGTGGTCCGGGACTACTAGCCAAAAACATTCAGTACTTC. Protein: CASGPGLLAKNIQYF.

The V call is TRBV28, the J call TRBJ1-2; 9 nucleotides line up with TRBD1. This CDR3 is built from 14 residues. Germline lookup yields CDR1 MDHEN and CDR2 SYDVKM. V lost 5 bases and J lost 7; bases outside the gene matches: 8. For the CDR3, the DNA is TGTGCCAGCAGTCCCCCCGGGACAGGGTTTGGCTACACCTTC. This gives the protein CASSPPGTGFGYTF.

V is TRBV19 and J is TRBJ2-1; D is undetermined. Per germline, CDR1 LNHDA and CDR2 SQIVND (reference sequence). The length of the CDR3 is 16 residues. V was pared by 0 bases and J by 6 bases, with 15 bases between. The CDR3 DNA follows: TGTGCCAGTAGTATAGATCAGGTTCCTTTCGGCAATGAGCAGTTCTTC. This codes for CASSIDQVPFGNEQFF.

Comment on this clone: Germline and junction disagree at one end, which may indicate a read error. This chain connects TRBV20-1 to TRBJ2-1; tentatively, D is TRBD2 (5 bases). This CDR3 spans 11 amino acids. CDR1 and CDR2 (germline): DFQATT, SNEGSKA (reference sequence). The CDR3 reads CSAREEAEQFF. CDR3 nucleotide sequence: TGCAGTGCTCGAGAGGAGGCTGAGCAGTTCTTC.

This chain connects TRBV7-2 to TRBJ2-3, with D possibly TRBD2 on 6 matching bases. Trimming shortened V by 1 base and J by 4 bases, and 12 bases separated the two germline ends. This CDR3 region has 15 residues. Looked up from germline, CDR1 is SGHTA and CDR2 is FQGNSA. CDR3 coding DNA: TGTGCCAGCAGCTTAGATTCGGCTAGCGCAGATACGCAGTATTTT. The encoded protein is CASSLDSASADTQYF.

This chain joins TRBV14 and TRBJ1-2; 8 bases are shared with TRBD1. Germline V gene sequence: CDR1 SGHDN, CDR2 FVKESK. CDR3 size: 13 residues. The junction had 2 bases not matched to a gene; V was cut back by 4 bases and J by 4 bases. The CDR3 DNA sequence: TGTGCCAGCAGCCGAGACAGGGGCTATGGCTACACCTTC. Translation gives CASSRDRGYGYTF.

The J gene is TRBJ1-2, the V gene TRBV27; tentative D call: TRBD1 (5 bases). The CDR3 is 15 amino acids. CDR1 and CDR2 from the germline V gene are MNHEY and SMNVEV (reference sequence). Trimming stripped 4 bases from V and 7 bases from J, with 19 bases between. CDR3 region: CASSSLGRAIVGYTF. In DNA form, the CDR3 reads TGTGCCAGCAGTTCTCTCGGCAGGGCTATAGTTGGCTACACCTTC.

Details on this clone: The sample has other DNA sequences that encode this CDR3 too. This chain links TRBV9 with TRBJ2-1; 7 bases line up with TRBD2. The CDR3 has 16 amino acids. The junction had 3 bases not matched to a gene; V was cut back by 0 bases and J by 0 bases. Per the germline V gene, CDR1 is SGDLS and CDR2 is YYNGEE. CDR3 residues: CASSVGGGSSYNEQFF. For the CDR3, the DNA is TGTGCCAGCAGCGTAGGGGGCGGGAGCTCCTACAATGAGCAGTTCTTC.

The J gene is TRBJ2-3, the V gene TRBV14; 7 bases map to TRBD2. Germline loops: CDR1 SGHDN, CDR2 FVKESK. This CDR3 is built from 17 residues. J gave up 4 bases and V 0 bases, and 10 bases lay outside the gene matches. CDR3 in amino acids: CASSQELGSSGSDTQYF. The CDR3 bases are TGTGCCAGCAGCCAAGAGCTAGGGTCTAGCGGTTCAGATACGCAGTATTTT. Based on the CDR3 plus reference TRBV14 and TRBJ2-3, the full variable domain is EAGVTQFPSHSVIEKGQTVTLRCDPISGHDNLYWYRRVMGKEIKFLLHFVKESKQDESGMPNNRFLAERTGGTYSTLKVQPAELEDSGVYFCASSQELGSSGSDTQYFGPGTRLTVL.

The chain uses TRBV6-5 and TRBJ2-1; TRBD2 matches at 9 bases. Germline-derived CDR1 and CDR2 are MNHEY and SVGAGI. The CDR3 totals 16 residues. Trimming took 4 bases from V and 6 from J; bases not matched to a gene: 10. CDR3 sequence (DNA): TGTGCCAGCAGTTCGATAAGGACTAGCGCTCTCAATGAGCAGTTCTTC. It specifies CASSSIRTSALNEQFF.

This sequence joins TRBV5-1 and TRBJ2-7; the match to TRBD1 covers 11 bases. V shed 6 bases, J shed 5 bases, and the junction held 10 bases outside the gene matches. Germline-derived CDR1 and CDR2 are SGHRS and YFSETQ. This CDR3 region has 15 residues. The CDR3 sequence is CASTIRGQGGDEQYF. CDR3 DNA sequence: TGCGCCAGCACCATAAGGGGACAGGGGGGCGACGAGCAGTACTTC.

V is TRBV7-8 and J is TRBJ2-5; 7 bases match TRBD1. Germline V lookup: CDR1 SGHVS, CDR2 FQNEAQ. Losses at the gene ends were 1 base for V and 10 bases for J; bases not matched to a gene: 0. CDR3 size: 11 residues. For the CDR3, the DNA is TGTGCCAGCAGCTTAGGGGACAGCCAGTACTTC. It specifies CASSLGDSQYF.